These 2 T cell receptor beta chains share one sample of origin, sequenced in a study of blood T cell repertoires in COVID-19 (TCRdb year 2020). Library preparation used the immunoSEQ multiplex PCR assay. In its TCRdb copy, this immuneACCESS table keeps in-frame sequences only and misses some clones. Where compared with another copy, unresolved V genes explain less than half of these, and the others have no known cause. The sample data list some 62,000 clones, and 86% of these were observed just once. Of the sample, about 1.5% is held by the ten largest clones. Sequenced sample: peripheral blood. These receptors originate from an elderly woman with acute or convalescent COVID-19.

V and J are TRBV20-1 and TRBJ2-5; 13 nucleotides match TRBD2. This CDR3 comprises 14 residues. Germline loops: CDR1 DFQATT, CDR2 SNEGSKA (reference sequence). J lost 3 bases, V lost 3 bases, and 1 base had no gene match. The CDR3: CSASGLAGEETQYF. The DNA of the CDR3 is TGCAGTGCTAGTGGACTAGCGGGAGAAGAGACCCAGTACTTC.

The gene calls are TRBV19 and TRBJ1-1; 8 nucleotides line up with TRBD1. V shed 8 bases, J shed 8 bases, and the junction held 10 bases outside the gene matches. Germline V gene sequence: CDR1 LNHDA, CDR2 SQIVND (reference sequence). The CDR3 contains 13 residues. The CDR3 loop reads CASRTQGAREAFF. The CDR3 DNA sequence: TGTGCCAGTCGTACCCAGGGGGCAAGGGAAGCTTTCTTT.